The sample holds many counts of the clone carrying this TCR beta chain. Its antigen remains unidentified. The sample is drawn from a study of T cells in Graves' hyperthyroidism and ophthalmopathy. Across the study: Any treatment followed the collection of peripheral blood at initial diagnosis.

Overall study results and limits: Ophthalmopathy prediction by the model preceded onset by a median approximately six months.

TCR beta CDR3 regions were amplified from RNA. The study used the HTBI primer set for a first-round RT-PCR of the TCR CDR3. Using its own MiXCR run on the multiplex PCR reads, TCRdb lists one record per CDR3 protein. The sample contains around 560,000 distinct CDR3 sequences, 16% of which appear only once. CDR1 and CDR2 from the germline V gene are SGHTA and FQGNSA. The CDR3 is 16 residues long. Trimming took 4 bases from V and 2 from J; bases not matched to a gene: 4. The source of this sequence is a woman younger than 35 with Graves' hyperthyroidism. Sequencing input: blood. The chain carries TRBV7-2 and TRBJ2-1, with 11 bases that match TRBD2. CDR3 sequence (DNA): TGTGCCAGCAGCTCACCGGGACTAGCGGCCTACAATGAGCAGTTCTTC. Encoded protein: CASSSPGLAAYNEQFF.